This TCR beta chain comes out of a study of memory CD4+ T cells and cytomegalovirus serostatus (dated by TCRdb to between 2018 and 2021). Study-wide context: The cohort comprised roughly 35 healthy Belgian adults, 9 CMV seropositive and some 24 CMV seronegative. CD4+ memory TCRbeta repertoires of a Belgian cohort with known cytomegalovirus serostatus were sequenced in order to replicate a published TCR-based CMV serostatus classifier. General conclusions and limits of the study: On the Belgian cohort, the classifier built on the original framework reached a median bootstrapped AUC of roughly 0.96, with a 95% CI of 0.76-1.00. Only CD4+CD45RO+ memory cells were sequenced, in contrast to the original study, in which naive and memory CD4+ and CD8+ populations were covered. Results were interpreted as suggesting that the CMV-associated TCR signature is largely present in the CD4+ memory repertoire. Of under 200 previously reported CMV-associated TCRbeta sequences, 55 to 75 appeared in the CD4+ memory repertoires, each in one to five individuals. For CMV serostatus prediction, a median bootstrapped AUC of about 0.96 was reached with the original framework, and a median bootstrapped AUC of around 0.9 was reached with a US-trained random forest.

Genomic DNA was extracted from sorted cells with the Quick-DNA Microprep Kit. Amplification of TCRbeta DNA was done with the immunoSEQ hsTCRbeta kit, following the protocol from the manufacturer. TCRbeta libraries were sequenced on an Illumina MiSeq instrument. From the authors' description of their analysis: Removing out-of-frame sequences left 2,204,828 distinct TCRbeta sequences, an average of approximately 65,000 per individual. Each individual was scored according to the count of 164 previously reported CMV-associated TCRbeta sequences and the total productive distinct TCRbeta count. A beta-binomial model was reimplemented in Python, and scikit-learn random forests with default parameters were trained on data from the US cohort. Classifier performance on the Belgian cohort was reported as the median AUC with percentile confidence intervals calculated over 10,000 bootstrap iterations. As stored in TCRdb, this immuneACCESS dataset retains in-frame rearrangements with V and J assigned. A fraction of the clones does not appear; measured against another copy, unresolved V genes explain less than half of the discrepancy, and the remainder lacks a known reason. V and J calls and clone size follow that table, whereas D and trimming were derived from the DNA. The sample table records over 40,000 clones; around 79% of these occur just once. The top ten constitute about 0.79% of the sample.

Single viable CD3+CD4+CD8-CD45RO+ cells were sorted as memory CD4+ T cells on a FACSAria II. CMV serostatus was assessed using a Roche Elecsys assay, by which serum IgG against CMV pp150, pp28, p38 and p52 was detected. After the samples were thawed, total CD4+ T cells were enriched through positive selection using CD4 magnetic microbeads. The samples came from a separate study whose specific focus was interrogating the CD4+ T cell memory repertoire. Following standard operating procedures, peripheral blood mononuclear cells were isolated and cryopreserved, while serum was kept at -80 degrees C. The staining relied on CD3-PerCP (BW264/56), CD4-APC (RPA-T4), CD45RO-PE (UCHT1) and CD8-Pacific Orange (3B5) antibodies, and Sytox blue was used to exclude non-viable cells. CDR1 and CDR2 are drawn from the germline V gene: ENHRY, SYGVKD. The CDR3 contains 14 residues, cysteine and phenylalanine counted. The DNA shown is the 42-base CDR3, in frame from base 1. V is shortened by 2 bases, J by 6 bases, and the region joining them spans 11 bases.

For this clone: There is no known antigen for this receptor. No base-level quality is on record; no much larger clone is a single base apart.

The chain employs TRBV10-3 and TRBJ1-5, with TRBD1 tentatively as D gene (6 bases match). The sequence was obtained from an adult in good health and CMV-seronegative. Source material: memory CD4+ T cells from blood. The DNA reads as follows: TGTGCCATCAGTGAGCACAGGGTGGGTCAGCCCCAGCATTTT. The resulting protein is CAISEHRVGQPQHF.